This T cell receptor (beta chain) was captured by sequencing in a study of beta chain features in type 1 diabetes. Study-level points and caveats: People with Type 1 diabetes carried modestly yet significantly shorter TCRB CDR3s in all four CD4+ subsets. At VDJ recombination sites, type 1 diabetes patients had fewer insertions and more deleted nucleotides.

The V gene's germline CDR1 is MGHRA and CDR2 YSYEKL. Trimming took 0 bases from V and 3 from J, leaving 6 bases between them. The CDR3 loop spans 13 amino acids. The entirety of the isolated RNA underwent reverse transcription, so expressed TCRB transcripts were sequenced. Assay: immunoSEQ multiplex PCR; the TCRdb copy retains only in-frame clones and omits some. The sample holds 620,000 or so clones; 15% to 18% are singletons and the top ten take roughly 0.098%. On this clone itself: Antigen unknown.

The chain uses TRBV4-1 and TRBJ2-7; D gene uncertain. The sample taken for sequencing was naive CD4+ T cells from blood. The receptor was isolated from a man aged 18 to 35 in good health. CDR3 in amino acids: CASSQDPYYEQYF. CDR3 DNA: TGCGCCAGCAGCCAAGATCCCTACTACGAGCAGTACTTC.